A single sample gave rise to the 23 T cell receptor beta chains below, sequenced in a study of read filtering for tumor transcriptome and immune sequencing. The library was built from 400 ng RNA with molecular barcoded adaptors for alpha/delta and beta/gamma chains. TCRdb re-analysed the reads in MiXCR, keeping a single row per CDR3 protein. Among about 57,000 distinct CDR3 sequences listed, approximately 15% were seen once. Source material: a population of CD138-negative cells sorted from bone marrow. These receptors were obtained from a donor over 35 with multiple myeloma.

This clonotype was detected many times. V gene TRBV7-9 combines with J gene TRBJ2-7, with D maybe TRBD1 (6 bases). The CDR3 is 14 amino acids. Per the germline V gene, CDR1 is SEHNR and CDR2 is FQNEAQ (reference sequence). V was cut by 5 bases and J by 2 bases, with 13 bases left in between. The CDR3 here is CASSPQGIPYEQYF. CDR3 DNA: TGTGCCAGCAGCCCTCAGGGGATTCCCTACGAGCAGTACTTC.

This clonotype was counted many times. The V call is TRBV7-3, the J call TRBJ2-2; possible D gene TRBD1, 5 bases. CDR1 and CDR2 (germline): SGHTA, FQGTGA. Trimming left V 2 bases short and J 6 bases short, with 7 bases between. This CDR3 is 13 amino acids long. The CDR3, as DNA: TGTGCCAGCAGCTTAGGGGCTGCCGGGGAGCTGTTTTTT. Amino acid sequence: CASSLGAAGELFF.

Details on this clonotype: This clone may be a read error of a much larger clone one base away. V usage is TRBV7-9 and J usage is TRBJ2-1, with 7 bases matching TRBD2. Germline CDR1 is SEHNR and CDR2 is FQNEAQ (reference sequence). This CDR3 spans 11 amino acids. The CDR3 coding sequence is TGTGCCGGCAGCCGGGGGGATGAGCAGTTCTTC. As protein: CAGSRGDEQFF.

The J gene is TRBJ1-4, the V gene TRBV29-1; D is perhaps TRBD1 (5 bases). V was shortened by 4 bases and J by 6 bases, with 12 bases between the two germline ends. Germline CDR1 reads SQVTM; CDR2 reads ANQGSEA. The CDR3 has 13 amino acids. DNA of the CDR3: TGCAGCGTTGGTCGAAGGGGAGATGAAAAACTGTTTTTT. This gives the protein CSVGRRGDEKLFF.

This clonotype was seen a handful of times. This may stem from a read error, because a much larger clone lies one nucleotide away. The chain joins TRBV5-1 to TRBJ2-1; D call uncertain. The ends were cut back, 4 bases at V and 10 bases at J, with 12 bases in the middle. Germline assignment: CDR1 SGHRS and CDR2 YFSETQ. CDR3 size: 12 residues. CDR3 bases: TGCGCCAGCAGCCCCCCGGCCCAGGAGCAGTTCTTC. It codes for CASSPPAQEQFF. Complete variable domain (other parts from reference TRBV5-1 and TRBJ2-1): KAGVTQTPRYLIKTRGQQVTLSCSPISGHRSVSWYQQTPGQGLQFLFEYFSETQRNKGNFPGRFSGRQFSNSRSEMNVSTLELGDSALYLCASSPPAQEQFFGPGTRLTVL.

This clonotype was counted at least ten times. The chain links TRBV5-8 to TRBJ1-5; TRBD1 matches at 8 bases. Germline values: CDR1 SGHTS, CDR2 YDEGEE. The CDR3 is 16 residues long. J lost 1 base, V lost 1 base, and 4 bases had no gene match. The CDR3 bases are TGTGCCAGCAGCTTGCCCCGGACAGGGAGCAATCAGCCCCAGCATTTT. This encodes CASSLPRTGSNQPQHF.

This clonotype occurred many times. The chain is built from TRBV27 and TRBJ2-1, with TRBD1 as a possible D gene (6 bases). V was clipped by 7 bases and J by 6 bases, with 19 bases between them. Germline V gene lookup returns CDR1 MNHEY and CDR2 SMNVEV (reference sequence). This CDR3 is built from 15 residues. The CDR3 loop reads CASNPRGGRGNEQFF. As DNA, the CDR3 is TGTGCCAGCAACCCCCGTGGGGGCCGCGGCAATGAGCAGTTCTTC.

Regarding this clonotype: Given a much more abundant clone one base away, this may be a read error. CDR3 sequence (DNA): TGTGCCAGCAGACCGTCAGGGAGGAACACCGGGGAGCTGTTTTTT. It encodes CASRPSGRNTGELFF. This rearrangement joins TRBV7-9 to TRBJ2-2; D tentatively reads TRBD1 or TRBD2 (5 bases each). Germline V gene lookup returns CDR1 SEHNR and CDR2 FQNEAQ (reference sequence). V dropped 6 bases and J dropped 1 base, with 12 bases sitting between them. The CDR3 spans 15 residues.

The table lists this clonotype with many counts. The chain couples TRBV20-1 to TRBJ2-7; 8 positions agree with TRBD2. The CDR3 is 15 residues long. The germline V gene has CDR1 DFQATT and CDR2 SNEGSKA (reference sequence). Losses at the gene ends were 0 bases for V and 4 bases for J; bases not matched to a gene: 8. CDR3 amino acids: CSARDGTRGFYEQYF. In DNA, the CDR3 is TGCAGTGCTAGAGACGGGACTAGAGGTTTTTACGAGCAGTACTTC.

This clonotype was counted between two and nine times. The chain carries TRBV5-1 and TRBJ2-2; TRBD1 might be the D (5 bases). The V gene's germline CDR1 is SGHRS and CDR2 YFSETQ. There are 16 residues in the CDR3. V was pared by 4 bases and J by 1 base, with 14 bases between. As DNA, the CDR3 is TGCGCCAGCAGCCCCCGACCGACAGAGAACACCGGGGAGCTGTTTTTT. Its translation: CASSPRPTENTGELFF.

The chain joins TRBV28 to TRBJ2-7; the D is unclear. The CDR3 loop spans 13 amino acids. CDR1 and CDR2 (germline): MDHEN, SYDVKM. V was trimmed by 6 bases and J by 2 bases, leaving 11 bases between them. CDR3 loop: CASRPTRAYEQYF. The CDR3 region has the DNA TGTGCCAGCAGGCCCACACGGGCCTACGAGCAGTACTTC. The full variable domain, completed using reference TRBV28 and TRBJ2-7, is DVKVTQSSRYLVKRTGEKVFLECVQDMDHENMFWYRQDPGLGLRLIYFSYDVKMKEKGDIPEGYSVSREKKERFSLILESASTNQTSMYLCASRPTRAYEQYFGPGTRLTVT.

This sequence joins TRBV5-4 and TRBJ2-7, with D possibly TRBD1 on 6 matching bases. Trimming removed 3 bases from V and 4 bases from J, with 14 bases in between. CDR1 and CDR2 (germline): SGHNT, YYREEE (reference sequence). The CDR3 consists of 14 residues. The CDR3 nucleotides read TGTGCCAGCAGCTCGTGGCCGGGACAATACGAGCAGTACTTC. This gives the protein CASSSWPGQYEQYF.

The table lists this clonotype with many counts. The rearrangement uses TRBV29-1 and TRBJ2-3, with 14 positions matching TRBD2. This CDR3 is 13 amino acids long. V dropped 8 bases and J dropped 13; count of bases not matched to a gene: 11. The V gene's germline CDR1 is SQVTM and CDR2 ANQGSEA. CDR3 sequence: CSLSPGLAGVKYF. CDR3 in DNA: TGCAGCTTATCCCCGGGACTAGCGGGAGTTAAGTATTTT.

Note on this clonotype: A read error may account for a junction end that differs from germline. The chain is built from TRBV4-3 and TRBJ1-2; D perhaps matches TRBD1 (5 bases). The CDR3 has 13 amino acids. Germline lookup yields CDR1 LGHNA and CDR2 YSLEER. DNA for the CDR3: TGCACCAGCAGCCGGGGGGTCGGAGGGGGCTACACCTTC. Its translation is CTSSRGVGGGYTF.

This clonotype was detected ten times or more. The CDR3 sequence: CSDDGEGRGNEQFF. The CDR3 bases are TGCAGCGATGATGGTGAGGGCCGGGGGAATGAGCAGTTCTTC. The chain employs TRBV29-1 and TRBJ2-1; the D gene is possibly TRBD2 (6 bases). V lost 7 bases and J 7 bases, leaving 20 bases between the germline ends. CDR3 length equals 14 residues. Germline values: CDR1 SQVTM, CDR2 ANQGSEA.

This clonotype was counted at least ten times. The genes are TRBV30 and TRBJ1-2; D ambiguous. The V gene's germline CDR1 is GTSNPN and CDR2 SVGIG (reference sequence). Trimming left V 4 bases short and J 3 bases short, with 24 bases between. The CDR3 has 17 residues. This CDR3 reads CAWTGVPPGRLHYGYTF. CDR3 nucleotides: TGTGCCTGGACGGGAGTACCTCCGGGCAGGCTCCACTATGGCTACACCTTC.

The rearrangement links TRBV19 to TRBJ2-3, with 7 bases that match TRBD1. CDR3 length: 13 residues. Germline V gene sequence: CDR1 LNHDA, CDR2 SQIVND (reference sequence). The V gene end was trimmed by 4 bases and the J gene end by 4 bases; junction bases not matched to a gene: 2. The CDR3 protein is CASSTQGADTQYF. The CDR3 coding sequence is TGTGCCAGTAGTACCCAGGGGGCAGATACGCAGTATTTT.

This clonotype occurred many times. The chain uses TRBV30 and TRBJ2-7; 13 nucleotides agree with TRBD2. Per germline, CDR1 GTSNPN and CDR2 SVGIG (reference sequence). The CDR3 has 14 residues. Trimming removed 3 bases from V and 3 bases from J; junction bases left unmatched: 2. This CDR3 is CAWSGTSGIYEQYF. DNA for the CDR3: TGTGCCTGGAGCGGGACTAGCGGGATCTACGAGCAGTACTTC.

This clonotype was found many times. This chain uses TRBV6-2 or TRBV6-3 with TRBJ2-1; D ambiguous. This CDR3 has 14 residues. Deletions cut 2 bases from V and 1 base from J, with 6 bases between. Germline V CDR1 and CDR2: MNHEY, SVGEGT. CDR3 sequence (DNA): TGTGCCAGCAGTTACGGGCAGTCCTACAATGAGCAGTTCTTC. Translated, it gives CASSYGQSYNEQFF.

Comment on this clonotype: A much larger clonotype is one base distant, so this may be a read error. The chain joins TRBV12-3 or TRBV12-4 to TRBJ1-1; D uncertain. The CDR3 runs to 11 residues. The CDR3 loop reads CASSLRREALF. Written as DNA, the CDR3 is TGTGCCAGCAGTTTACGGCGAGAAGCTCTCTTT.

In its sample, this clonotype was seen many times. This chain links TRBV6-2 or TRBV6-3 with TRBJ2-1, with 9 bases lining up with TRBD1. The junction had 7 bases not matched to a gene; V was cut back by 5 bases and J by 5 bases. The CDR3 extends over 15 amino acids. CDR1 MNHEY and CDR2 SVGEGT come from the germline V gene. CDR3 in DNA: TGTGCCAGCAGTGCTCCGGGACAGGGCCACAATGAGCAGTTCTTC. Encoded protein: CASSAPGQGHNEQFF.

At least ten counts were recorded for this clonotype. This sequence joins TRBV6-2 or TRBV6-3 and TRBJ2-7; D call uncertain. Per germline, CDR1 MNHEY and CDR2 SVGEGT. The V gene lost 0 bases and the J gene lost 1 base, with 7 bases spanning the gap. The CDR3 extends over 14 amino acids. The CDR3 region has the DNA TGTGCCAGCAGTTACTCCGAGTTGTCCTACGAGCAGTACTTC. Its protein product is CASSYSELSYEQYF.

There are many counts of this clonotype. The chain joins TRBV7-2 to TRBJ1-2, with D perhaps matching TRBD1 (5 bases). The CDR3 contains 13 residues. The germline CDR1 and CDR2 sequences are SGHTA and FQGNSA. V was pared by 6 bases and J by 2 bases, with 10 bases between. The CDR3 coding sequence is TGTGCCAGCAGTAAGGGGTTCAACTATGGCTACACCTTC. Translating it yields CASSKGFNYGYTF.